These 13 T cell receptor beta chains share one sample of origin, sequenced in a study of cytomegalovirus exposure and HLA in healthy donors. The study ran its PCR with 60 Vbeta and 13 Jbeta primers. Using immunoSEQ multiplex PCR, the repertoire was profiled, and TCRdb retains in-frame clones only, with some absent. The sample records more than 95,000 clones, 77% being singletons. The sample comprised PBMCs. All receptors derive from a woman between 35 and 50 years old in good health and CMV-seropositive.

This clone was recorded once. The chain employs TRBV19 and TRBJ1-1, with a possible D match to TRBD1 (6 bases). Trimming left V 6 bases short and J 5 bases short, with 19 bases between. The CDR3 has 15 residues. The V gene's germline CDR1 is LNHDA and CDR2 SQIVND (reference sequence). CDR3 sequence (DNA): TGTGCCAGTAGCCCTAGGTGGGGGCGTGAAACTGAAGCTTTCTTT. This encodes CASSPRWGRETEAFF.

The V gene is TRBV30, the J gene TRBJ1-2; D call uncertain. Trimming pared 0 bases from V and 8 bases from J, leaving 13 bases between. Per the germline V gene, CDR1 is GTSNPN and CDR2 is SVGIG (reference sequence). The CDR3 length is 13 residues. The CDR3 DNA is TGTGCCTGGAGTGTAATGGGGAGCCGGGGCTACACCTTC. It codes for CAWSVMGSRGYTF.

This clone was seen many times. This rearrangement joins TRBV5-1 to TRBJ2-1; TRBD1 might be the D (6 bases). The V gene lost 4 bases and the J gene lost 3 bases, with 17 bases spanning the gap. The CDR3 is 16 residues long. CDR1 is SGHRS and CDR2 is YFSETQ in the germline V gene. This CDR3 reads CASSRGLDRFYNEQFF. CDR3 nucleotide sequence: TGCGCCAGCAGCCGAGGGCTGGACAGATTCTACAATGAGCAGTTCTTC.

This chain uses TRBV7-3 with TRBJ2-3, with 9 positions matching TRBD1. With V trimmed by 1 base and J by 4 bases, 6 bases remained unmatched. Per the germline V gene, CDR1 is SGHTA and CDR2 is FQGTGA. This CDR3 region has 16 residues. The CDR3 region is CASSLIPGQGSDTQYF. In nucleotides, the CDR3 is TGTGCCAGCAGCTTAATACCGGGACAGGGCTCAGATACGCAGTATTTT.

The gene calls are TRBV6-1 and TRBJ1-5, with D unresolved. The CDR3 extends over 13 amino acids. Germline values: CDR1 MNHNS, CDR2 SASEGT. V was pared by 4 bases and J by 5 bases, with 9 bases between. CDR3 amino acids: CASSVQPDQPQHF. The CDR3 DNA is TGTGCCAGCAGTGTCCAACCGGATCAGCCCCAGCATTTT.

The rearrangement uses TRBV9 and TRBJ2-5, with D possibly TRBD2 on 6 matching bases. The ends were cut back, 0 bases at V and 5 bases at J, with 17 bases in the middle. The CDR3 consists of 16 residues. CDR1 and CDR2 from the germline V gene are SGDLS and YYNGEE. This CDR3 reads CASSVAQFTGVETQYF. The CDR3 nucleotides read TGTGCCAGCAGCGTAGCTCAGTTTACGGGAGTTGAGACCCAGTACTTC.

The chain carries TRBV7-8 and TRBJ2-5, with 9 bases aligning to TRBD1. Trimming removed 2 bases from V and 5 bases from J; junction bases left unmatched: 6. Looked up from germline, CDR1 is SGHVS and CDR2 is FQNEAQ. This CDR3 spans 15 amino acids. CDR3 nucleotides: TGTGCCAGCAGCTTAAACAGGGGGCAGGGGGAGACCCAGTACTTC. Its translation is CASSLNRGQGETQYF.

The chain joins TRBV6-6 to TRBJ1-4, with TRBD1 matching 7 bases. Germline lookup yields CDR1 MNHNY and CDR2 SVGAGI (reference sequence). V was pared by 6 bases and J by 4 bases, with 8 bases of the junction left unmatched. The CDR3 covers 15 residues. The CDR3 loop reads CASRGQWASNEKLFF. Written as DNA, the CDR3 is TGTGCCAGCAGGGGACAGTGGGCCAGTAATGAAAAACTGTTTTTT.

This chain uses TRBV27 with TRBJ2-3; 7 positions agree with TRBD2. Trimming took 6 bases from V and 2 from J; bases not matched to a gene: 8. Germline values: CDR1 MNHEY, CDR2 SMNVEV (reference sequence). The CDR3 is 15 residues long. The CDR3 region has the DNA TGTGCCAGCAGAAGTGCTAGCGGCTACACAGATACGCAGTATTTT. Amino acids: CASRSASGYTDTQYF.

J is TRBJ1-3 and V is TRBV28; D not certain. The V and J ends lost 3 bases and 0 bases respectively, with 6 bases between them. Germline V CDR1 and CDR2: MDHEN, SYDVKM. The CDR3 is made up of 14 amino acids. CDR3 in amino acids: CASSFSISGNTIYF. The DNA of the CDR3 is TGTGCCAGCAGTTTCAGTATCTCTGGAAACACCATATATTTT.

Here the CDR3 reads CASSLSGTDTQYF. For the CDR3, the DNA is TGTGCCAGCAGCTTAAGCGGCACAGATACGCAGTATTTT. The chain joins TRBV7-3 to TRBJ2-3; D gene unclear. CDR3 length equals 13 residues. V gave up 1 base and J gave up 1 base, with 3 bases separating them. Germline CDR1 reads SGHTA; CDR2 reads FQGTGA. The full variable domain, completed using reference TRBV7-3 and TRBJ2-3, is GAGVSQTPSNKVTEKGKYVELRCDPISGHTALYWYRQSLGQGPEFLIYFQGTGAADDSGLPNDRFFAVRPEGSVSTLKIQRTERGDSAVYLCASSLSGTDTQYFGPGTRLTVL.

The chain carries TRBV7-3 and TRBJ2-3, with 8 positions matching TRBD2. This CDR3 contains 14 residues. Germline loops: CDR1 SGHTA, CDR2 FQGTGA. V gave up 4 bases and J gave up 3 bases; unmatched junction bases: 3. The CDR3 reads CASSSGLATDTQYF. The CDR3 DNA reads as TGTGCCAGCAGCTCCGGACTAGCAACAGATACGCAGTATTTT.

CDR3: CASSKQSGPYEQYF. DNA of the CDR3: TGTGCCAGCAGTAAACAGAGTGGGCCCTACGAGCAGTACTTC. This chain uses TRBV6-1 with TRBJ2-7; D gene unclear. CDR1 and CDR2 from the germline V gene are MNHNS and SASEGT. V was cut by 5 bases and J by 2 bases, with 13 bases left in between. The CDR3 length is 14 residues.